The 13 T cell receptor beta chains in this list originate from one sample, sequenced in a study of T cell responses to AZD1222 COVID-19 vaccine (dated by TCRdb to 2020 to 2023). Library method: the immunoSEQ multiplex PCR assay. Sourced from immuneACCESS, this table was stored by TCRdb with only in-frame sequences that have V and J called. A share of the clones is absent; for the studies checked, an unresolved V gene accounts for under half, and the remainder has no known explanation. This sample is represented by about 190,000 clones; 94% of them were singletons. 9.2% of the sample goes to the ten largest clones. What this sample's time point label stands for: baseline before first vaccination. The sequencing used peripheral blood, collected on day 0 of AZD1222 vaccination. The source is an adult in good health.

The rearrangement joins TRBV21-1 to TRBJ2-1; the D call TRBD2 from the table was never checked on the DNA. TRBV21-1 corresponds to a pseudogene. The CDR3 covers 16 residues. CDR3 nucleotides: TGTGCCAGCAGCAAAGTAGGCGGGAGGCCCTACAATGAGCAGTTCTTC. This encodes CASSKVGGRPYNEQFF.

The chain employs TRBV5-6 and TRBJ1-1, with 9 bases matching TRBD1. Germline loops: CDR1 SGHDT, CDR2 YYEEEE. The CDR3 is 14 amino acids. The V segment lost 2 bases and the J segment 6 bases; nucleotides outside the gene matches: 5. As DNA, the CDR3 is TGTGCCAGCAGCTTCCGGGACAGGGCGGCTGAAGCTTTCTTT. Its translation: CASSFRDRAAEAFF. The full variable domain, in which reference TRBV5-6 and TRBJ1-1 provide the parts outside the CDR3, is DAGVTQSPTHLIKTRGQQVTLRCSPKSGHDTVSWYQQALGQGPQFIFQYYEEEERQRGNFPDRFSGHQFPNYSSELNVNALLLGDSALYLCASSFRDRAAEAFFGQGTRLTVV.

The chain carries TRBV6-6 and TRBJ1-6; 7 nucleotides agree with TRBD1. The V segment lost 2 bases and the J segment 9 bases; nucleotides outside the gene matches: 4. Germline CDR1 reads MNHNY; CDR2 reads SVGAGI (reference sequence). The CDR3 totals 14 residues. CDR3 DNA sequence: TGTGCCAGCAGTTACGGGGACAGACCTTCACCCCTCCACTTT. It translates to CASSYGDRPSPLHF.

In DNA, the CDR3 is TGCGCCAGCAGCCAAGATGCCGGAAACTCCTACGAGCAGTACTTC. Translating gives CASSQDAGNSYEQYF. The rearrangement uses TRBV4-3 and TRBJ2-7, with D unresolved. The V and J ends lost 0 bases and 0 bases respectively, with 9 bases between them. This CDR3 has 15 residues. The germline V gene has CDR1 LGHNA and CDR2 YSLEER.

This rearrangement joins TRBV11-2 to TRBJ2-1, with D possibly being TRBD1 (5 bases). The V gene's germline CDR1 is SGHAT and CDR2 FQNNGV. The CDR3 consists of 13 residues. Trimming stripped 1 base from V and 8 bases from J, with 9 bases between. The CDR3 DNA reads TGTGCCAGCAGCTTAGCCAGGGTCCATGAGCAGTTCTTC. Protein sequence: CASSLARVHEQFF. Together with reference TRBV11-2 and TRBJ2-1, the CDR3 gives the full variable domain: EAGVAQSPRYKIIEKRQSVAFWCNPISGHATLYWYQQILGQGPKLLIQFQNNGVVDDSQLPKDRFSAERLKGVDSTLKIQPAKLEDSAVYLCASSLARVHEQFFGPGTRLTVL.

The genes are TRBV18 and TRBJ1-3; D uncertain. CDR1 and CDR2 from the germline V gene are KGHSH and LQKENI. CDR3 length: 21 residues. Trimming removed 1 base from V and 0 bases from J, with 25 bases in between. The CDR3 protein is CASSPRQIDTRGLSSGNTIYF. The CDR3 coding sequence is TGTGCCAGCTCACCACGCCAAATAGACACACGGGGATTGAGCTCTGGAAACACCATATATTTT.

The chain employs TRBV19 and TRBJ2-2, with D unresolved. CDR3 size: 15 residues. Germline loops: CDR1 LNHDA, CDR2 SQIVND (reference sequence). V was pared by 9 bases and J by 0 bases, with 14 bases between. The CDR3 spells CASFPGAANTGELFF. The CDR3, as DNA: TGTGCCAGCTTCCCTGGCGCCGCGAACACCGGGGAGCTGTTTTTT.

This chain joins TRBV29-1 and TRBJ2-7, with D perhaps matching TRBD2 (6 bases). This CDR3 is 15 amino acids long. Germline V gives CDR1 SQVTM, CDR2 ANQGSEA. Trimming shortened V by 7 bases and J by 0 bases, and 19 bases separated the two germline ends. CDR3 amino acids: CSASKGPGGSYEQYF. Here the CDR3 DNA reads TGCAGCGCGAGTAAAGGGCCCGGGGGCTCCTACGAGCAGTACTTC.

J is TRBJ1-1 and V is TRBV28; TRBD1 matches 8 bases. The CDR3 covers 18 residues. CDR1 MDHEN and CDR2 SYDVKM come from the germline V gene. Trimming cost V 1 base and J 4 bases; bases outside gene matches: 14. CDR3 amino acids: CASSLSLESDRVSTEAFF. The DNA of the CDR3 is TGTGCCAGCAGTTTATCGCTCGAATCGGACAGGGTGAGCACTGAAGCTTTCTTT.

This chain uses TRBV3-1 (or the pseudogene TRBV3-2) with TRBJ2-7; tentative D call: TRBD2 (5 bases). Trimming left V 4 bases short and J 0 bases short, with 19 bases between. There are 17 residues in the CDR3. Germline V gene data show CDR1 as LGHDT and CDR2 as YNNKEL (reference sequence). CDR3 amino acids: CASSPERGRTSSYEQYF. The CDR3 DNA is TGTGCCAGCAGCCCGGAACGGGGTAGGACCAGCTCCTACGAGCAGTACTTC.

V is TRBV7-9 and J is TRBJ2-5, with 7 bases aligning to TRBD2. The CDR3 runs to 15 residues. Trimming took 5 bases from V and 1 from J; bases not matched to a gene: 7. In germline, CDR1 is SEHNR, CDR2 FQNEAQ (reference sequence). CDR3 coding DNA: TGTGCCAGCAGCGTAATAAGGGAGGGCCAAGAGACCCAGTACTTC. Its protein is CASSVIREGQETQYF.

V and J are TRBV7-9 and TRBJ1-5; 8 positions agree with TRBD1. J gave up 8 bases and V 2 bases, and 20 bases lay outside the gene matches. Germline CDR1 is SEHNR and CDR2 is FQNEAQ (reference sequence). This CDR3 spans 19 amino acids. The CDR3 nucleotides are TGTGCCAGCAGCTTATGGCTGGCACAGGGGGGAGTTTCGAAGGAGCCCCAGCATTTT. It translates to CASSLWLAQGGVSKEPQHF.

This chain links TRBV2 with TRBJ1-1; 7 bases line up with TRBD1. CDR3 size: 13 residues. V shed 6 bases and J 4 bases; nucleotides not matched to a gene: 5. Germline values: CDR1 SNHLY, CDR2 FYNNEI. The DNA for the CDR3 is TGTGCCAGCAGGGAGACAGGGAGCACTGAAGCTTTCTTT. It specifies CASRETGSTEAFF.